The clone carrying this TCR beta chain has ten or more counts. Its specificity is not known. Amplification used 60 Vbeta primers and 13 Jbeta primers. Profiled with immunoSEQ multiplex PCR; TCRdb holds only in-frame clones, not every one. The sample contains around 130,000 clones, approximately 8.8% of which appear only once. The record originates from a study of cytomegalovirus exposure and HLA in healthy donors. Study summary: The roughly 120 million unique TCR beta sequences, from roughly 170 million T cells, were found by an earlier analysis.

Study-wide points: In a later analysis, TCR beta V- and J-gene trimming showed a link to a missense DCLRE1C variant.

This CDR3 has 14 amino acids. The V and J ends lost 5 bases and 5 bases respectively, with 14 bases between them. The V gene's germline CDR1 is PRHDT and CDR2 FYEKMQ (reference sequence). Sequencing input: PBMCs. The sequence derives from a man in his forties in good health and CMV-seronegative. This chain connects TRBV13 to TRBJ2-3, with a tentative D call TRBD2 (6 bases). The chain's CDR3 is CASSLNGGEDTQYF. In DNA, the CDR3 is TGTGCCAGCAGCCTGAACGGGGGTGAAGATACGCAGTATTTT.